The 21 T cell receptor beta chains in this list originate from one sample, sequenced in a study of T-cell memory formation after mild COVID-19. In TCRdb, the 5' RACE reads were re-called with MiXCR into one record per CDR3 protein. The sample lists roughly 190,000 distinct CDR3 sequences; 15% to 20% were seen once. What was sequenced was PBMCs or a T cell subset sorted from them (not recorded which). These receptors were taken from an adult woman who had mild COVID-19 (a few samples of this study predate the infection). Cell type and time point are not known.

This clonotype was counted at least ten times. The chain uses TRBV12-3 or TRBV12-4 and TRBJ2-3; D is undetermined. The CDR3 extends over 11 amino acids. Between the trimmed V and J ends, which lost 7 bases and 6 bases, there was a span of 8 bases. The CDR3 protein is CASNLGDTQYF. CDR3 coding DNA: TGTGCCAGCAACCTTGGGGATACGCAGTATTTT.

The chain uses TRBV3-1 and TRBJ2-7; D unclear. This CDR3 has 13 amino acids. The V end lost 2 bases, the J end lost 6 bases, and 11 bases lay between the germline ends. CDR1 is LGHDT and CDR2 is YNNKEL in the germline V gene (reference sequence). DNA of the CDR3: TGTGCCAGCAGCCAATCGGTGAATTTCGAGCAGTACTTC. Amino acid sequence: CASSQSVNFEQYF.

This clonotype was seen a handful of times. The chain links TRBV25-1 to TRBJ2-7; the D is unclear. Trimming cost V 1 base and J 5 bases, with 9 bases left between them. The CDR3 is 13 amino acids. Per germline, CDR1 MGHDK and CDR2 SYGVNS. The CDR3 bases are TGTGCCAGCAGTGAATTCCCCAGTGACGAGCAGTACTTC. Its translation is CASSEFPSDEQYF.

The rearrangement joins TRBV25-1 to TRBJ2-3, with D unresolved. V dropped 2 bases and J dropped 2 bases, with 11 bases sitting between them. The CDR3 consists of 15 residues. The V gene's germline CDR1 is MGHDK and CDR2 SYGVNS. The chain's CDR3 is CASSENERPTDTQYF. The CDR3 region has the DNA TGTGCCAGCAGTGAAAATGAGCGACCCACAGATACGCAGTATTTT. Together with reference TRBV25-1 and TRBJ2-3, the CDR3 gives the full variable domain: EADIYQTPRYLVIGTGKKITLECSQTMGHDKMYWYQQDPGMELHLIHYSYGVNSTEKGDLSSESTVSRIRTEHFPLTLESARPSHTSQYLCASSENERPTDTQYFGPGTRLTVL.

This clonotype was seen a handful of times. The chain has TRBV5-1 and TRBJ2-5; 7 positions match TRBD1. Germline V gene lookup returns CDR1 SGHRS and CDR2 YFSETQ. The CDR3 length is 16 residues. V dropped 0 bases and J dropped 1; count of bases not matched to a gene: 6. DNA of the CDR3: TGCGCCAGCAGCTTGGCAGGTCCAGGGGGCCAAGAGACCCAGTACTTC. This gives the protein CASSLAGPGGQETQYF.

The J gene is TRBJ2-3, the V gene TRBV4-1; D remains ambiguous. From germline, CDR1 is MGHRA and CDR2 YSYEKL. This CDR3 contains 14 residues. Trimming stripped 10 bases from V and 0 bases from J, with 14 bases between. The CDR3 nucleotides read TGCGCCACCGAGCAGCATCTTAGCACAGATACGCAGTATTTT. As protein: CATEQHLSTDTQYF.

J is TRBJ2-7 and V is TRBV5-1; TRBD1 might be the D (7 bases). The germline CDR1 and CDR2 sequences are SGHRS and YFSETQ. The ends were cut back, 2 bases at V and 6 bases at J, with 21 bases in the middle. The CDR3 loop spans 16 amino acids. The CDR3 region is CASSFGEQGRTIEQYF. The CDR3 DNA sequence: TGCGCCAGCAGCTTTGGCGAACAGGGGAGGACTATCGAGCAGTACTTC.

Many counts were recorded for this clonotype. This chain joins TRBV7-6 and TRBJ1-2, with 10 bases lining up with TRBD1. Germline V gene lookup returns CDR1 SGHVS and CDR2 FNYEAQ. The CDR3 loop spans 14 amino acids. The V gene end was trimmed by 1 base and the J gene end by 8 bases; junction bases not matched to a gene: 4. The CDR3 is CASSLEDRGRGYTF. The CDR3 region has the DNA TGTGCCAGCAGCTTAGAAGACAGGGGGCGAGGCTACACCTTC.

The chain couples TRBV24-1 to TRBJ2-1; the match to TRBD2 covers 7 bases. After removal of 1 base from V and 5 bases from J, the junction contained 4 bases not matched to a gene. CDR1 is KGHDR, CDR2 SFDVKD, per germline. The CDR3 loop spans 15 amino acids. Here the CDR3 DNA reads TGTGCCACCAGTGATTTCTCAGCGGGGAACAATGAGCAGTTCTTC. Translated, it gives CATSDFSAGNNEQFF.

The chain joins TRBV20-1 to TRBJ2-3, with D uncertain. Trimming pared 5 bases from V and 7 bases from J, leaving 7 bases between. Germline V gene lookup returns CDR1 DFQATT and CDR2 SNEGSKA (reference sequence). There are 10 residues in the CDR3. The CDR3 sequence: CSALNYTQYF. CDR3 DNA sequence: TGCAGTGCTCTTAATTATACGCAGTATTTT.

J is TRBJ1-2 and V is TRBV29-1; TRBD1 matches 7 bases. Germline CDR1 SQVTM, CDR2 ANQGSEA. There are 14 residues in the CDR3. The V segment lost 4 bases and the J segment 0 bases; nucleotides outside the gene matches: 5. CDR3 sequence: CSVVRTGPNYGYTF. For the CDR3, the DNA is TGCAGCGTTGTGCGGACAGGACCTAACTATGGCTACACCTTC.

This clonotype was seen a few times. The CDR3 DNA reads as TGCGCCAGCAGCTCCAACGCGGGACAGGGGTTTTACGAGCAGTACTTC. Its translation: CASSSNAGQGFYEQYF. V gene TRBV5-1 combines with J gene TRBJ2-7, with 10 nucleotides matching TRBD1. The junction had 10 bases not matched to a gene; V was cut back by 3 bases and J by 4 bases. Germline-derived CDR1 and CDR2 are SGHRS and YFSETQ. The CDR3 extends over 16 amino acids. The whole variable domain, remainder taken from reference TRBV5-1 and TRBJ2-7, is KAGVTQTPRYLIKTRGQQVTLSCSPISGHRSVSWYQQTPGQGLQFLFEYFSETQRNKGNFPGRFSGRQFSNSRSEMNVSTLELGDSALYLCASSSNAGQGFYEQYFGPGTRLTVT.

This clonotype has a handful of counts. The genes are TRBV5-1 and TRBJ2-1; D may be TRBD1 or TRBD2 (5 bases each). The V end was cut by 0 bases, the J end by 10 bases, with 11 bases between. The CDR3 has 13 amino acids. The germline CDR1 and CDR2 sequences are SGHRS and YFSETQ. The CDR3 nucleotides are TGCGCCAGCAGCTTGGGACCGGGACGAGAGCAGTTCTTC. Its protein product is CASSLGPGREQFF.

The chain is built from TRBV3-1 and TRBJ1-1; D remains unclear. The CDR3 length is 13 residues. The V gene lost 1 base and the J gene lost 3 bases, with 6 bases spanning the gap. From germline, CDR1 is LGHDT and CDR2 YNNKEL (reference sequence). CDR3 DNA sequence: TGTGCCAGCAGCCAAGTGTGGGACACTGAAGCTTTCTTT. This codes for CASSQVWDTEAFF.

The chain joins TRBV6-6 to TRBJ1-2; D is unclear. The CDR3 has 13 amino acids. The germline V gene encodes CDR1 MNHNY and CDR2 SVGAGI (reference sequence). With 6 bases removed from V and 5 bases from J, the gap between germline ends came to 13 bases. Here the CDR3 DNA reads TGTGCCAGCAGAGGCGGGAGATTTTATGGCTACACCTTC. It yields the protein CASRGGRFYGYTF.

The genes are TRBV2 and TRBJ1-5; TRBD1 is a possible D gene (6 bases). V was pared by 6 bases and J by 1 base, with 19 bases between. The CDR3 covers 17 residues. Germline lookup yields CDR1 SNHLY and CDR2 FYNNEI. CDR3 sequence (DNA): TGTGCCAGCAGCCCTCGGGGGGGGCGCTTGAGCAATCAGCCCCAGCATTTT. Translating it yields CASSPRGGRLSNQPQHF. Together with reference TRBV2 and TRBJ1-5, the CDR3 gives the full variable domain: EPEVTQTPSHQVTQMGQEVILRCVPISNHLYFYWYRQILGQKVEFLVSFYNNEISEKSEIFDDQFSVERPDGSNFTLKIRSTKLEDSAMYFCASSPRGGRLSNQPQHFGDGTRLSIL.

This clonotype was seen more than once but under ten times. The rearrangement links TRBV29-1 to TRBJ2-5, with 7 positions matching TRBD1. Germline-derived CDR1 and CDR2 are SQVTM and ANQGSEA. This CDR3 is built from 12 residues. Unmatched junction bases numbered 7, after V lost 8 bases and J lost 4 bases. The CDR3 DNA reads as TGCAGCTCTAAGGGACAGTTAGAGACCCAGTACTTC. Protein product: CSSKGQLETQYF.

This clonotype was detected only a few times. The chain couples TRBV7-2 to TRBJ2-7; a possible D gene is TRBD1 (5 bases). The CDR3 extends over 14 amino acids. Germline V gene lookup returns CDR1 SGHTA and CDR2 FQGNSA. V lost 3 bases, J lost 4 bases, and 13 bases lay in between. CDR3 region: CASSLSRDRYEQYF. CDR3 coding DNA: TGTGCCAGCAGCTTGTCCCGAGACAGATACGAGCAGTACTTC.

The chain has TRBV30 and TRBJ1-2; D call uncertain. The CDR3 runs 13 residues. V was pared by 5 bases and J by 4 bases, with 14 bases between. In germline, CDR1 is GTSNPN, CDR2 SVGIG (reference sequence). This CDR3 reads CAWQWVGVYGYTF. The CDR3 DNA sequence: TGTGCCTGGCAGTGGGTCGGGGTCTATGGCTACACCTTC.

This clonotype was picked up a small number of times. This chain connects TRBV7-8 to TRBJ1-2; 7 bases align to TRBD1. V dropped 5 bases and J dropped 4; count of bases not matched to a gene: 7. Germline V gene data show CDR1 as SGHVS and CDR2 as FQNEAQ. The CDR3 is 14 amino acids. CDR3 nucleotide sequence: TGTGCCAGCAGCCCAGGGGGACCCGGCTATGGCTACACCTTC. It is translated as CASSPGGPGYGYTF.

The rearrangement uses TRBV20-1 and TRBJ1-5; D gene ambiguous. This CDR3 region has 15 residues. Germline lookup yields CDR1 DFQATT and CDR2 SNEGSKA (reference sequence). Between the trimmed V and J ends, which lost 0 bases and 7 bases, there was a span of 16 bases. This chain's CDR3 is CSARDPARGVQPQHF. DNA of the CDR3: TGCAGTGCTAGAGATCCCGCGCGGGGAGTCCAGCCCCAGCATTTT.